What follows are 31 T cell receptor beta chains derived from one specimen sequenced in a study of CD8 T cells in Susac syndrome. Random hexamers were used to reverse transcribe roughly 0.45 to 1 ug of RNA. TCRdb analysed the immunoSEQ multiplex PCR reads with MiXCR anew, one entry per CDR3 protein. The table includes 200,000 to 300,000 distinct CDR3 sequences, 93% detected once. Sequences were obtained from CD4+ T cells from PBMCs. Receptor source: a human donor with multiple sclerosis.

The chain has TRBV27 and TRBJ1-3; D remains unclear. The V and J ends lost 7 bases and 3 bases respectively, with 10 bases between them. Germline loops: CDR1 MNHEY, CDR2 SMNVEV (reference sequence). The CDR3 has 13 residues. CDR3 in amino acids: CASMRVGGNTIYF. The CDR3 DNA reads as TGTGCCAGCATGAGGGTTGGTGGAAACACCATATATTTT.

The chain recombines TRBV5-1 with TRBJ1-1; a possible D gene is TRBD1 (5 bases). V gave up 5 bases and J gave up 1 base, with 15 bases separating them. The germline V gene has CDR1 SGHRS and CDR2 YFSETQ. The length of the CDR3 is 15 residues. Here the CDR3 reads CASREKTGGNTEAFF. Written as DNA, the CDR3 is TGCGCCAGCAGGGAAAAAACCGGGGGGAACACTGAAGCTTTCTTT.

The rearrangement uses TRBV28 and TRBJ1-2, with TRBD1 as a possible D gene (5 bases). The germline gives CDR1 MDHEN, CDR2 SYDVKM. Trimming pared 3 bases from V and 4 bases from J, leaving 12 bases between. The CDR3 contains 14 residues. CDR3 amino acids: CASSFVGVIYGYTF. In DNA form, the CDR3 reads TGTGCCAGCAGTTTTGTGGGGGTTATCTATGGCTACACCTTC.

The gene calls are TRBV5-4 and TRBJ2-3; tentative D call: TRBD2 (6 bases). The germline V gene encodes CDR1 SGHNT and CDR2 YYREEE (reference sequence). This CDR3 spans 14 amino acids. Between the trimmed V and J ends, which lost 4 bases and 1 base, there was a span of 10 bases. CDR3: CASSQDYRTDTQYF. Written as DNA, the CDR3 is TGTGCCAGCAGCCAGGACTATCGCACAGATACGCAGTATTTT.

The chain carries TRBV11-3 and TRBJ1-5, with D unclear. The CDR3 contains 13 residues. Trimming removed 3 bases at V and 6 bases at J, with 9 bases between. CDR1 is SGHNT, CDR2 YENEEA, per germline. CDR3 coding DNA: TGTGCCAGCAGCTTTATGGTCGGTCAGCCCCAGCATTTT. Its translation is CASSFMVGQPQHF.

CDR3 DNA: TGTGCCAGCAGCCAAGATACGCAGGGTCGGCTGTTTTTT. As protein: CASSQDTQGRLFF. The chain combines TRBV3-1 with TRBJ2-2; the D gene is possibly TRBD1 (5 bases). V was pared by 0 bases and J by 13 bases, with 12 bases between. The V gene's germline CDR1 is LGHDT and CDR2 YNNKEL (reference sequence). This CDR3 comprises 13 residues.

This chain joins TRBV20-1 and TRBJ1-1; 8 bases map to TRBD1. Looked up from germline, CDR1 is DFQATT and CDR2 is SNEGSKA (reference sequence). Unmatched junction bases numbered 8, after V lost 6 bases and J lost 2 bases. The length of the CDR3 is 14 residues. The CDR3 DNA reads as TGCAGTGCAGACAGGGGCGGTGGTAACACTGAAGCTTTCTTT. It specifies CSADRGGGNTEAFF.

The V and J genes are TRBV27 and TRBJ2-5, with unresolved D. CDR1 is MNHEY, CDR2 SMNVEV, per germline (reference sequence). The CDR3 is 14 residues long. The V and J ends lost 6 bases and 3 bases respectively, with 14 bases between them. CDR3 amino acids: CASSPLIGKETQYF. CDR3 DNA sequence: TGTGCCAGCAGCCCACTTATAGGGAAAGAGACCCAGTACTTC.

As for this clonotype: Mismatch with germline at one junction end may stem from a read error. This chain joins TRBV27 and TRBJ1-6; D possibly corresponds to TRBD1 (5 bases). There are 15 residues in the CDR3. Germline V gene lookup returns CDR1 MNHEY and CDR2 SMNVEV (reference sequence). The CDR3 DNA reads TGTGCCAGCAGTTCCCTTCTAGGGGTTAACTCACCCCTCCATTTT. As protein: CASSSLLGVNSPLHF.

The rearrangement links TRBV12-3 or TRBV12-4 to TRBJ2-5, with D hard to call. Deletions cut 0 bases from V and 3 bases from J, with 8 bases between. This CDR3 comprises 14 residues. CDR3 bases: TGTGCCAGCAGTTTAGCGGGCGTCGAAGAGACCCAGTACTTC. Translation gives CASSLAGVEETQYF.

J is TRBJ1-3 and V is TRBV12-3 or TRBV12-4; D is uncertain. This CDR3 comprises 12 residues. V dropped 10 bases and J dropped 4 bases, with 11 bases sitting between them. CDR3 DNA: TGTGCCACCAGAGGAAGCGGAAACACCATATATTTT. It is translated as CATRGSGNTIYF.

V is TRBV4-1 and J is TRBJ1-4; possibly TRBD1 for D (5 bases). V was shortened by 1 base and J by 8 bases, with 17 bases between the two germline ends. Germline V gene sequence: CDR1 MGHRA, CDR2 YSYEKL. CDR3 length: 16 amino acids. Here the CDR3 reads CASSQGWGDLGEKLFF. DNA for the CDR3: TGCGCCAGCAGCCAAGGTTGGGGGGACTTAGGCGAAAAACTGTTTTTT.

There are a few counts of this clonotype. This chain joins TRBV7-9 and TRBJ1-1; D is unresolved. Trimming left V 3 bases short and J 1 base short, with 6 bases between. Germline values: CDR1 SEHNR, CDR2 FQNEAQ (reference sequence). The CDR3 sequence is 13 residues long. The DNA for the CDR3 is TGTGCCAGCAGCTTCCAACCGAACACTGAAGCTTTCTTT. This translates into CASSFQPNTEAFF.

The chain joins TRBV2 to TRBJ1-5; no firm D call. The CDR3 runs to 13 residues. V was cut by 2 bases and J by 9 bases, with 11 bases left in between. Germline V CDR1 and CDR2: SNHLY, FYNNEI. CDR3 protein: CASSEYVAGPQHF. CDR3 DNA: TGTGCCAGCAGTGAATACGTCGCCGGGCCCCAGCATTTT. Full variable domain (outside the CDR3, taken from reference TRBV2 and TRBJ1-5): EPEVTQTPSHQVTQMGQEVILRCVPISNHLYFYWYRQILGQKVEFLVSFYNNEISEKSEIFDDQFSVERPDGSNFTLKIRSTKLEDSAMYFCASSEYVAGPQHFGDGTRLSIL.

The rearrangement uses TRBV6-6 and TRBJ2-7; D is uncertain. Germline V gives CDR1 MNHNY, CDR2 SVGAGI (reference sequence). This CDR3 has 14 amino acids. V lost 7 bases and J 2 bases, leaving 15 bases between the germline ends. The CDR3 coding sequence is TGTGCCAGCAAATCTTCGGGCCTTACCTACGAGCAGTACTTC. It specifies CASKSSGLTYEQYF.

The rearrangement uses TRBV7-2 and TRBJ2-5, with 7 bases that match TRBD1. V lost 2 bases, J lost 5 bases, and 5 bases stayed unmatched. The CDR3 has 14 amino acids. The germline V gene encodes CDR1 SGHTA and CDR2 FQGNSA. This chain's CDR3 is CASSLMVRGETQYF. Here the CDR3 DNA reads TGTGCCAGCAGCTTAATGGTCAGGGGGGAGACCCAGTACTTC.

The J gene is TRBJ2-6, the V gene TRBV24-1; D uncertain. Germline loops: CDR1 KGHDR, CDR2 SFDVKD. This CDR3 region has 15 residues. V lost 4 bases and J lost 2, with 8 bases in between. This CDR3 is CATSEYKAGANVLTF. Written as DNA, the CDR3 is TGTGCCACCAGTGAGTATAAAGCTGGGGCCAACGTCCTGACTTTC.

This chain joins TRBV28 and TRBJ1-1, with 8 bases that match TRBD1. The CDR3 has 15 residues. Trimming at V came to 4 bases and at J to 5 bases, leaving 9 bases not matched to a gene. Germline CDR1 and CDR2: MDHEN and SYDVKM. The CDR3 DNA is TGTGCCAGCAGTTCCCCGGGGAACAGGGGGACTGAAGCTTTCTTT. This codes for CASSSPGNRGTEAFF.

The CDR3 protein is CASSLGLFTDTQYF. For the CDR3, the DNA is TGTGCCAGCAGTTTGGGGCTCTTCACAGATACGCAGTATTTT. This chain connects TRBV27 to TRBJ2-3; D might be TRBD1 (5 bases). This CDR3 has 14 residues. Deletions cut 3 bases from V and 2 bases from J, with 9 bases between. CDR1 MNHEY and CDR2 SMNVEV come from the germline V gene (reference sequence).

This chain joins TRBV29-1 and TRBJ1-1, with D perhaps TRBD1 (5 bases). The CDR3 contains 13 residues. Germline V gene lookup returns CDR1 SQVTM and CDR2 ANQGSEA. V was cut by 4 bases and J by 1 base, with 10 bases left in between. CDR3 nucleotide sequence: TGCAGCGTTGGAGGGGCTGGGAACACTGAAGCTTTCTTT. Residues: CSVGGAGNTEAFF.

The CDR3: CASSLSSGQVGNQPQHF. The CDR3 nucleotides are TGTGCCAGCTCACTTTCTTCCGGACAGGTAGGAAATCAGCCCCAGCATTTT. The chain has TRBV18 and TRBJ1-5; 7 bases are shared with TRBD1. The V gene end was trimmed by 4 bases and the J gene end by 4 bases; junction bases not matched to a gene: 13. This CDR3 spans 17 amino acids. From germline, CDR1 is KGHSH and CDR2 LQKENI.

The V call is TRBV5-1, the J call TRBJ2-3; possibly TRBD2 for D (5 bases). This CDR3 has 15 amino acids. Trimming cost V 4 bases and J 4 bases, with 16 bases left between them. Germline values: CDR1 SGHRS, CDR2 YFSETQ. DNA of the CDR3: TGCGCCAGCAGCCCGAGCGGTTTTGGGGCAGATACGCAGTATTTT. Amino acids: CASSPSGFGADTQYF.

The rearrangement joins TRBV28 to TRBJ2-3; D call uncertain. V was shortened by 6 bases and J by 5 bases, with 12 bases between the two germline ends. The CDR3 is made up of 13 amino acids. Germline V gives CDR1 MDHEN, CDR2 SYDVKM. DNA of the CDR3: TGTGCCAGCAGCCCTTTGTTTGAAGATACGCAGTATTTT. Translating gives CASSPLFEDTQYF.

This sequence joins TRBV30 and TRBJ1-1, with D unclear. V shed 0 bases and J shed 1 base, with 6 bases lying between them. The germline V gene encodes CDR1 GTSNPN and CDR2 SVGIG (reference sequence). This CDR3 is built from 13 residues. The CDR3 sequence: CAWSVSRNTEAFF. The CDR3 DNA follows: TGTGCCTGGAGTGTCAGCAGGAACACTGAAGCTTTCTTT.

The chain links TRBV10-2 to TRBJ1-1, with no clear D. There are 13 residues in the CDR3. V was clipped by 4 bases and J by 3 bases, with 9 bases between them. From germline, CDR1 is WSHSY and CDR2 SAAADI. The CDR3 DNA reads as TGCGCCAGCAGTGGGGTCGGCCACACTGAAGCTTTCTTT. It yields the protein CASSGVGHTEAFF.

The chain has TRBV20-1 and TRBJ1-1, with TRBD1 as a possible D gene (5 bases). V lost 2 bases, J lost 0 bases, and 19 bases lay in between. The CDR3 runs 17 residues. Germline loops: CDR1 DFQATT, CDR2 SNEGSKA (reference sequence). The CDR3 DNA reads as TGCAGTGCTAGAACACAACCCCGGGGGATTATGAACACTGAAGCTTTCTTT. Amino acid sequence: CSARTQPRGIMNTEAFF.

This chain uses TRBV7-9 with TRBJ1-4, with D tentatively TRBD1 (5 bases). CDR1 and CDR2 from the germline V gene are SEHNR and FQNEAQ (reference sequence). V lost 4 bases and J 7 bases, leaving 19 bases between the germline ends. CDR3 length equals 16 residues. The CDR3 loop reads CASSYSPDRSSEKLFF. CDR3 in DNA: TGTGCCAGCAGCTATTCCCCCGACAGATCGAGTGAAAAACTGTTTTTT.

CDR3 in DNA: TGTGCCAGCAGTCCGAGCGGGAGAGGTCCCTACGAGCAGTACTTC. This sequence encodes CASSPSGRGPYEQYF. This chain uses TRBV12-3 or TRBV12-4 with TRBJ2-7, with TRBD2 matching 8 bases. V dropped 5 bases and J dropped 2; count of bases not matched to a gene: 8. The CDR3 is 15 amino acids.

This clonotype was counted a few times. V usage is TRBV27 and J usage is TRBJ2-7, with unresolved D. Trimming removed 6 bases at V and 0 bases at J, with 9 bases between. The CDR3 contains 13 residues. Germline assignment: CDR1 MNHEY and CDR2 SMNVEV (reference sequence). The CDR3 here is CASRRSVSYEQYF. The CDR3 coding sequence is TGTGCCAGCAGACGGTCTGTCTCCTACGAGCAGTACTTC.

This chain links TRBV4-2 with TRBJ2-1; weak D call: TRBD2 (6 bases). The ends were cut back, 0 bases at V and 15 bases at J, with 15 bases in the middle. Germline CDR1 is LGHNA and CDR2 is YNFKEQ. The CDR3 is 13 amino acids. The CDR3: CASSQDRDSPGFF. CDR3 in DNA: TGTGCCAGCAGCCAAGATCGGGACTCCCCGGGGTTCTTC.

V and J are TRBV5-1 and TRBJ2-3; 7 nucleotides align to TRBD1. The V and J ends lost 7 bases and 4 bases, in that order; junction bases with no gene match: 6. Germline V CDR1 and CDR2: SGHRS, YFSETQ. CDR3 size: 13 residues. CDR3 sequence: CASFHRGADTQYF. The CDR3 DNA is TGCGCCAGCTTCCACAGGGGCGCAGATACGCAGTATTTT.